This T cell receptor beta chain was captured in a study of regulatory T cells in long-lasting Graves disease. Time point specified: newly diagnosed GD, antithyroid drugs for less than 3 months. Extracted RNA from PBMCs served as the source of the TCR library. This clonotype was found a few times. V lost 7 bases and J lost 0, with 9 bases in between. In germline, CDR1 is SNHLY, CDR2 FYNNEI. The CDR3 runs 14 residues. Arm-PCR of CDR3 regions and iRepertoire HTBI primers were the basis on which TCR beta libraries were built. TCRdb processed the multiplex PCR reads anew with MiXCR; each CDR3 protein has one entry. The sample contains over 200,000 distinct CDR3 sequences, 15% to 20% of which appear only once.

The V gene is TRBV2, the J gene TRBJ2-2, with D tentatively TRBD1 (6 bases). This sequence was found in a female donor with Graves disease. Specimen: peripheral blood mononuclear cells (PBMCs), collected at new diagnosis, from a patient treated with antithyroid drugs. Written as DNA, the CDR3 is TGTGCCAGCATGACAGGCTCGAACACCGGGGAGCTGTTTTTT. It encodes CASMTGSNTGELFF. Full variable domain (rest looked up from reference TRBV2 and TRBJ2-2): EPEVTQTPSHQVTQMGQEVILRCVPISNHLYFYWYRQILGQKVEFLVSFYNNEISEKSEIFDDQFSVERPDGSNFTLKIRSTKLEDSAMYFCASMTGSNTGELFFGEGSRLTVL.